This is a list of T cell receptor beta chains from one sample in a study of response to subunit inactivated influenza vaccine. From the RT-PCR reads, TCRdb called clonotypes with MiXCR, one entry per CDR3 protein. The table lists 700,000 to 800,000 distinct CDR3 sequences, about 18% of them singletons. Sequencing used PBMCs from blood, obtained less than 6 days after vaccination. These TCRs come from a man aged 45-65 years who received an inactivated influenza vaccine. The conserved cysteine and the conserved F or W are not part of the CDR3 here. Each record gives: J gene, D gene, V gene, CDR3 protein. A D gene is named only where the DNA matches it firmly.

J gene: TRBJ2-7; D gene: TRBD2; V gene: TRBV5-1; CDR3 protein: ASSTALAGVYEQY
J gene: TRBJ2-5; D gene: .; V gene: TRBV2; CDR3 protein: ASSSSELLSETQY
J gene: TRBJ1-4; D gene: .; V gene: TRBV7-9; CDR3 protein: ASSAPGHRILF
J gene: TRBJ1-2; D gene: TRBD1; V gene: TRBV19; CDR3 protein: ASSIPSGGGYT
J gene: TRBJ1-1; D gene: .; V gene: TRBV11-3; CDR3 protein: ASSPKHRNTEAF
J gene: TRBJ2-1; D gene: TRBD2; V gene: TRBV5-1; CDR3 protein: ASSSGTSGTGEQF
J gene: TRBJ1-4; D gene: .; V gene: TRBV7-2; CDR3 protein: ASSYGGGKEKLF
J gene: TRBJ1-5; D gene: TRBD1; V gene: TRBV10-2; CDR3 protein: ASMGQGAVQPQH
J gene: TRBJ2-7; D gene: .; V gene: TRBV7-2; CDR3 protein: ASSLKDHTGGPYEQY
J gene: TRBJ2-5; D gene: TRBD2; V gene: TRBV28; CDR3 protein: ASSLGTSGRSRETQY
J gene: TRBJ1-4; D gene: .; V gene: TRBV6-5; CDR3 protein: ASSYSGLPTNEKLF
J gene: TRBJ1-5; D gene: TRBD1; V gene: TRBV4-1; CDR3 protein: ASSHQQGIQPQH
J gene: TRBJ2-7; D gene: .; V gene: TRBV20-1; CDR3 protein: SARKRSHNYEQY
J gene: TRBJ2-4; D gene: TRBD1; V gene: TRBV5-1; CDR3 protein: ASSLEGQGARNSQY
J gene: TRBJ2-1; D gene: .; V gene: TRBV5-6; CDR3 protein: ASSLEGGREF
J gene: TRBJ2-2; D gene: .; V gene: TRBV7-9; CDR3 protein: ASSTTVDRIGELF
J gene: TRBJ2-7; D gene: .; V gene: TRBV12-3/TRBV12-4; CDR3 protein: ASSLGGFSGRFYEQY
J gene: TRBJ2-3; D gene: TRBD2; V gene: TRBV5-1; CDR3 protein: ASSPSLAGGTVTDTQY
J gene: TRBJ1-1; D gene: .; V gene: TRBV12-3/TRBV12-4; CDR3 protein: ASSLGGWGRRDTEAF
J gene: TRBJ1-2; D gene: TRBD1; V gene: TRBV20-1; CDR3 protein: SARASLGQGAGYGYT
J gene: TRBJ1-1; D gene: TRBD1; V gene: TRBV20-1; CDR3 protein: SASPETGGYTEAF
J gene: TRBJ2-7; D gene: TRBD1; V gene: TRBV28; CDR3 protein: ASTSGTGVGYEQY
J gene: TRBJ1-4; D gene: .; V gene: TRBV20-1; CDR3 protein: SARPALGQTQMNEKLF
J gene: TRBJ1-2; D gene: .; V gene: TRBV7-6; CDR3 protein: ASSLTATNYGYT
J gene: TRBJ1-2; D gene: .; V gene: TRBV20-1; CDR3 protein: SAIESRGGYT